Shown below are 19 T cell receptor beta chains from a single sample sequenced in a study of blood T cell repertoires in COVID-19. Sequencing was performed with immunoSEQ multiplex PCR; in TCRdb, only in-frame clones are kept and a portion is missing. The sample lists 200,000 to 250,000 clones; 85% to 90% were seen once. Sequencing was performed on peripheral blood. Receptors originate from a man aged 60 to 75 with acute or convalescent COVID-19.

The rearrangement joins TRBV4-3 to TRBJ1-2; maybe TRBD1 (6 bases). The V gene lost 0 bases and the J gene lost 4 bases, with 9 bases spanning the gap. The CDR3 runs to 14 residues. Germline V gene lookup returns CDR1 LGHNA and CDR2 YSLEER. This CDR3 is CASSQEARGYGYTF. In DNA, the CDR3 is TGCGCCAGCAGCCAAGAGGCCAGGGGCTATGGCTACACCTTC.

V is TRBV6-8 and J is TRBJ2-7; 9 positions match TRBD1. With 9 bases clipped from V and 4 bases from J, the junction kept 10 bases outside the gene matches. CDR3 size: 14 residues. CDR1 is MNHGY, CDR2 SAAAGT, per germline. The DNA for the CDR3 is TGTGCCAGTAAACTCCGACAGGGGGATTACGAGCAGTACTTC. This translates into CASKLRQGDYEQYF.

This chain joins TRBV7-9 and TRBJ2-4; TRBD2 matches 8 bases. Germline CDR1 is SEHNR and CDR2 is FQNEAQ (reference sequence). CDR3 length equals 16 residues. Germline trimming cut 5 bases from V and 9 bases from J; bases unmatched to any gene: 15. The CDR3: CASSPREGNTAAIQYF. CDR3 coding DNA: TGTGCCAGCAGCCCCCGGGAGGGGAATACCGCGGCCATTCAGTACTTC.

The chain recombines TRBV18 with TRBJ2-5, with TRBD1 matching over 7 bases. The CDR3 is 14 residues long. Trimming removed 6 bases from V and 1 base from J; junction bases left unmatched: 5. Germline assignment: CDR1 KGHSH and CDR2 LQKENI. For the CDR3, the DNA is TGTGCCAGCTCCCCGGGACAGCTCCAAGAGACCCAGTACTTC. Translated: CASSPGQLQETQYF.

This sequence joins TRBV28 and TRBJ1-2, with TRBD1 matching 9 bases. Germline V gene data show CDR1 as MDHEN and CDR2 as SYDVKM. V shed 6 bases and J 4 bases; nucleotides not matched to a gene: 15. This CDR3 is 17 amino acids long. The CDR3 sequence is CASSPTPVGTGSYGYTF. For the CDR3, the DNA is TGTGCCAGCAGCCCAACCCCGGTAGGGACAGGGTCCTATGGCTACACCTTC.

The chain joins TRBV6-5 to TRBJ2-7; D perhaps matches TRBD1 (6 bases). Trimming left V 4 bases short and J 4 bases short, with 11 bases between. Per germline, CDR1 MNHEY and CDR2 SVGAGI. CDR3 length equals 13 residues. Here the CDR3 reads CASSLTGQYEQYF. CDR3 nucleotide sequence: TGTGCCAGCAGTTTAACAGGGCAGTACGAGCAGTACTTC.

This chain uses TRBV28 with TRBJ2-7, with a tentative D call TRBD2 (5 bases). The CDR3 contains 15 residues. From germline, CDR1 is MDHEN and CDR2 SYDVKM. Between the trimmed V and J ends, which lost 11 bases and 6 bases, there was a span of 26 bases. The chain's CDR3 is CAARSLRTPITEQYF. The CDR3 nucleotides read TGTGCCGCCCGCTCACTACGGACTCCAATAACCGAGCAGTACTTC.

The chain has TRBV29-1 and TRBJ2-5; tentative D call: TRBD1 (5 bases). V gave up 0 bases and J gave up 5 bases, with 13 bases separating them. Germline V gives CDR1 SQVTM, CDR2 ANQGSEA. This CDR3 has 14 amino acids. CDR3 region: CSVEDPPGLETQYF. CDR3 nucleotide sequence: TGCAGCGTTGAAGATCCGCCAGGGTTGGAGACCCAGTACTTC. The full variable domain, in which reference TRBV29-1 and TRBJ2-5 provide the parts outside the CDR3, is SAVISQKPSRDICQRGTSLTIQCQVDSQVTMMFWYRQQPGQSLTLIATANQGSEATYESGFVIDKFPISRPNLTFSTLTVSNMSPEDSSIYLCSVEDPPGLETQYFGPGTRLLVL.

V is TRBV10-3 and J is TRBJ2-7, with 7 positions matching TRBD2. Germline V gene lookup returns CDR1 ENHRY and CDR2 SYGVKD. Trimming at V came to 10 bases and at J to 4 bases, leaving 4 bases not matched to a gene. The CDR3 spans 11 residues. CDR3 in amino acids: CATSGGYEQYF. For the CDR3, the DNA is TGTGCCACCTCGGGGGGATACGAGCAGTACTTC.

The J gene is TRBJ1-5, the V gene TRBV24-1; 7 bases map to TRBD1. From germline, CDR1 is KGHDR and CDR2 SFDVKD. Trimming took 3 bases from V and 12 from J; bases not matched to a gene: 16. The CDR3 covers 16 residues. CDR3 region: CATSDPRDSHVPGQHF. Written as DNA, the CDR3 is TGTGCCACCAGTGATCCACGGGACAGCCACGTGCCCGGCCAGCATTTT.

The chain has TRBV11-2 and TRBJ1-1, with D possibly being TRBD1 (6 bases). The V gene's germline CDR1 is SGHAT and CDR2 FQNNGV. The CDR3 is 15 residues long. Deletions cut 5 bases from V and 1 base from J, with 14 bases between. In DNA, the CDR3 is TGTGCCAGCAGCCCGGGGGGCGTGGCGAACACTGAAGCTTTCTTT. As protein: CASSPGGVANTEAFF.

The V and J genes are TRBV7-3 and TRBJ1-6; 9 positions agree with TRBD1. Per germline, CDR1 SGHTA and CDR2 FQGTGA. The junction had 2 bases not matched to a gene; V was cut back by 4 bases and J by 7 bases. This CDR3 region has 14 residues. CDR3 coding DNA: TGTGCCAGCAGCTCCGGGACAGGGAATTCACCCCTCCACTTT. Translating gives CASSSGTGNSPLHF.

The rearrangement links TRBV6-2 or TRBV6-3 to TRBJ1-5, with 7 positions matching TRBD1. This CDR3 is 17 amino acids long. Trimming took 2 bases from V and 4 from J; bases not matched to a gene: 11. Germline V gene lookup returns CDR1 MNHEY and CDR2 SVGEGT. This chain's CDR3 is CASSYRPDRVRNQPQHF. The CDR3 bases are TGTGCCAGCAGTTACCGCCCAGACAGGGTAAGAAATCAGCCCCAGCATTTT.

The J gene is TRBJ2-2, the V gene TRBV28; no firm D call. Germline values: CDR1 MDHEN, CDR2 SYDVKM. V was trimmed by 4 bases and J by 7 bases, leaving 7 bases between them. The CDR3 has 12 residues. CDR3 residues: CASSYIIGELFF. CDR3 in DNA: TGTGCCAGCAGTTATATAATCGGGGAGCTGTTTTTT.

The chain combines TRBV4-1 with TRBJ1-4, with D unresolved. The CDR3 consists of 15 residues. The ends were cut back, 0 bases at V and 10 bases at J, with 15 bases in the middle. CDR1 and CDR2 (germline): MGHRA, YSYEKL. The CDR3 DNA follows: TGCGCCAGCAGCCAAGATGCACGCCCCCGGGGAAAACTGTTTTTT. Translated, it gives CASSQDARPRGKLFF.

The J gene is TRBJ1-5, the V gene TRBV4-1, with a weak D call TRBD1 (5 bases). Germline loops: CDR1 MGHRA, CDR2 YSYEKL. The ends were cut back, 0 bases at V and 5 bases at J, with 11 bases in the middle. This CDR3 region has 15 residues. CDR3: CASSQDPGLYQPQHF. The CDR3 region has the DNA TGCGCCAGCAGCCAAGATCCAGGGCTTTATCAGCCCCAGCATTTT.

The chain uses TRBV19 and TRBJ2-2; TRBD2 matches 10 bases. V was pared by 5 bases and J by 4 bases, with 7 bases of the junction left unmatched. The CDR3 runs 16 residues. Looked up from germline, CDR1 is LNHDA and CDR2 is SQIVND (reference sequence). This chain's CDR3 is CASSHRLAGTTGELFF. The CDR3 DNA follows: TGTGCCAGTAGTCACCGACTAGCGGGTACCACCGGGGAGCTGTTTTTT. Drawing the rest from reference TRBV19 and TRBJ2-2, the complete variable domain is DGGITQSPKYLFRKEGQNVTLSCEQNLNHDAMYWYRQDPGQGLRLIYYSQIVNDFQKGDIAEGYSVSREKKESFPLTVTSAQKNPTAFYLCASSHRLAGTTGELFFGEGSRLTVL.

The chain has TRBV5-1 and TRBJ2-7, with a weak D call TRBD2 (6 bases). Looked up from germline, CDR1 is SGHRS and CDR2 is YFSETQ. The CDR3 loop spans 14 amino acids. V was trimmed by 0 bases and J by 6 bases, leaving 13 bases between them. The CDR3 region is CASSLGFGGSEQYF. The CDR3 DNA sequence: TGCGCCAGCAGCTTGGGATTCGGGGGAAGCGAGCAGTACTTC.

The genes are TRBV30 and TRBJ1-5, with TRBD1 matching 7 bases. Trimming removed 1 base from V and 9 bases from J; junction bases left unmatched: 6. CDR1 GTSNPN and CDR2 SVGIG come from the germline V gene (reference sequence). CDR3 size: 13 residues. As DNA, the CDR3 is TGTGCCTGGAGTGGACAGGGTAGTATGCCCCAGCATTTT. It translates to CAWSGQGSMPQHF.